The rows below give T cell receptor beta chains drawn from one sample of a study of blood T cell repertoires in COVID-19. The table came from immunoSEQ multiplex PCR; TCRdb's copy has only in-frame clones and leaves some out. The sample yields 60,000 to 70,000 clones, approximately 83% seen once. What was sequenced was peripheral blood. All receptors come from a man aged 35 to 55 with COVID-19, enrolled during active disease. Each CDR3 is given with its conserved first and last residue. Fields, in order: V gene, clone size, J gene, D gene, CDR3 protein, CDR3 DNA. The D gene is left open where the match is weak. Only part of the rows carry a size: once, few, many, or a class if the clone is expanded.

V: TRBV30; size: NA; J: TRBJ2-6; D: NA; CDR3: CAWRRPGRNGANVLTF; DNA: TGTGCCTGGAGGCGGCCGGGGAGGAATGGGGCCAACGTCCTGACTTTC
V: TRBV2; size: NA; J: TRBJ1-3; D: NA; CDR3: CASRITDSGNTIYF; DNA: TGTGCCAGCAGGATAACAGATTCTGGAAACACCATATATTTT
V: TRBV10-3; size: NA; J: TRBJ2-7; D: NA; CDR3: CAISESEVYEQYF; DNA: TGTGCCATCAGTGAGTCGGAGGTCTACGAGCAGTACTTC
V: TRBV20-1; size: NA; J: TRBJ2-7; D: NA; CDR3: CSASPPSRYEQYF; DNA: TGCAGTGCTAGTCCCCCTAGTCGCTACGAGCAGTACTTC
V: TRBV28; size: NA; J: TRBJ2-3; D: TRBD1; CDR3: CASSPGQSTDTQYF; DNA: TGTGCCAGCAGCCCGGGACAGAGCACAGATACGCAGTATTTT
V: TRBV30; size: NA; J: TRBJ2-7; D: NA; CDR3: CAWGDRGTYEQYF; DNA: TGTGCCTGGGGGGATCGGGGGACCTACGAGCAGTACTTC
V: TRBV6-5; size: NA; J: TRBJ1-2; D: TRBD1; CDR3: CASSSGQGSLYGYTF; DNA: TGTGCCAGCAGTTCAGGACAGGGGAGTCTCTATGGCTACACCTTC
V: TRBV5-1; size: NA; J: TRBJ2-7; D: TRBD1; CDR3: CASSLGGTGPHEQYF; DNA: TGCGCCAGCAGCTTGGGTGGGACAGGGCCCCACGAGCAGTACTTC
V: TRBV5-1; size: many; J: TRBJ2-1; D: TRBD2; CDR3: CASSGNSGGNEQFF; DNA: TGCGCCAGCAGCGGGAATAGCGGGGGCAATGAGCAGTTCTTC
V: TRBV3-1/TRBV3-2; size: NA; J: TRBJ1-2; D: NA; CDR3: CASSQGTRGYTF; DNA: TGTGCCAGCAGCCAAGGGACCCGGGGATACACCTTC
V: TRBV6-2/TRBV6-3; size: NA; J: TRBJ2-5; D: TRBD2; CDR3: CASSYGPGAGGFTQETQYF; DNA: TGTGCCAGCAGTTACGGACCTGGAGCGGGGGGGTTTACCCAAGAGACCCAGTACTTC
V: TRBV6-5; size: NA; J: TRBJ1-5; D: NA; CDR3: CASRLVTNQPQHF; DNA: TGTGCCAGCAGGCTAGTTACAAATCAGCCCCAGCATTTT
V: TRBV19; size: NA; J: TRBJ1-6; D: TRBD1; CDR3: CASSIQGENNSPLHF; DNA: TGTGCCAGTAGTATTCAGGGGGAAAATAATTCACCCCTCCACTTT
V: TRBV4-1; size: NA; J: TRBJ1-1; D: TRBD1; CDR3: CASSSPRAGGNTEAFF; DNA: TGCGCCAGCAGCTCCCCCCGGGCAGGGGGGAACACTGAAGCTTTCTTT
V: TRBV19; size: few; J: TRBJ1-1; D: TRBD1; CDR3: CASSRQGAGPNTEAFF; DNA: TGTGCCAGTAGTAGACAGGGGGCTGGCCCGAACACTGAAGCTTTCTTT
V: TRBV30; size: NA; J: TRBJ1-5; D: NA; CDR3: CAWTGDGNQPQHF; DNA: TGTGCCTGGACAGGGGATGGGAATCAGCCCCAGCATTTT
V: TRBV3-1/TRBV3-2; size: NA; J: TRBJ1-1; D: NA; CDR3: CASSQVAGRAANTEAFF; DNA: TGTGCCAGCAGCCAAGTGGCAGGTCGAGCGGCGAACACTGAAGCTTTCTTT
V: TRBV19; size: NA; J: TRBJ2-3; D: NA; CDR3: CASGQDTQYF; DNA: TGTGCCTCTGGGCAAGATACGCAGTATTTT